The clone carrying this T cell receptor beta chain was seen once. The target antigen is unknown. The sample comes from a study of persistence of HIV-infected CD4 T cells. An overlapping HIV-1 Gag peptide pool stimulated these cells at 1 ug/peptide/mL. CD40L/CD69 double-negative CD45RO-high memory CD4+ T cells were collected. Overall study findings and caveats: Rare CMV-responding cells carrying HIV-1 proviruses were not analyzed separately for TCR. CMV- and Gag-responding cells had lower TCRbeta richness than CD3/CD28-responding cells.

The germline V gene encodes CDR1 MDHEN and CDR2 SYDVKM. The CDR3 totals 13 residues. V shed 2 bases and J shed 4 bases, with 6 bases lying between them. Sequencing used immunoSEQ version 4 in survey mode. Only in-frame clones appear in the TCRdb table, and some are missing; sequencing was by immunoSEQ multiplex PCR. The sample holds approximately 32,000 clones, about four fifths seen once. The clonotype was recovered from an adult woman with HIV who was CMV-seropositive. Specimen: CD4+ T cells sorted from PBMCs after roughly 19-hour stimulation, collected from a patient who received antiretroviral therapy. This chain connects TRBV28 to TRBJ1-5; D gene uncertain. CDR3 sequence (DNA): TGTGCCAGCAGTTTAGAAGCAAATCAGCCCCAGCATTTT. This codes for CASSLEANQPQHF.